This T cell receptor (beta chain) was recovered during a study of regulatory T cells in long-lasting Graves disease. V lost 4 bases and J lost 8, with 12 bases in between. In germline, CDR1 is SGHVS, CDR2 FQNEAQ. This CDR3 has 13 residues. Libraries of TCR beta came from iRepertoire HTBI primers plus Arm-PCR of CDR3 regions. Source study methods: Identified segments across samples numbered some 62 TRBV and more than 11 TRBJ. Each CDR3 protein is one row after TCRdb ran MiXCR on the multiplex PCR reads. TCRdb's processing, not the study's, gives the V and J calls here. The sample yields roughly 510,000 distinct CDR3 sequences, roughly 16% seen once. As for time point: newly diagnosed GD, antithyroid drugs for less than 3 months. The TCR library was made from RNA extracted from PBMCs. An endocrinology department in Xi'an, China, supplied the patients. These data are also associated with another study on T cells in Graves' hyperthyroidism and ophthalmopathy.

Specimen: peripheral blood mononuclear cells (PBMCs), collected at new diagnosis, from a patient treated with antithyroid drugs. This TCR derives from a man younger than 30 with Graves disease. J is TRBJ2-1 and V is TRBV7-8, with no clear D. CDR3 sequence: CASSSNTGDEQFF. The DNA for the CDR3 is TGTGCCAGCAGCTCCAACACTGGGGATGAGCAGTTCTTC.